Presented here are 21 T cell receptor beta chains from one specimen sequenced in a study of T cell responses to AZD1222 COVID-19 vaccine. Generated by immunoSEQ multiplex PCR, the TCRdb table keeps only in-frame clones and is missing some. The sample contains fewer than 65,000 clones, under 90% of which appear only once. The specimen was peripheral blood, collected on day 0 of AZD1222 vaccination. These receptors all come from an adult in good health.

This chain joins TRBV9 and TRBJ1-1; the D is unclear. Trimming stripped 0 bases from V and 0 bases from J, with 9 bases between. In germline, CDR1 is SGDLS, CDR2 YYNGEE. This CDR3 spans 15 amino acids. The CDR3 loop is CASSVDSAMNTEAFF. DNA of the CDR3: TGTGCCAGCAGCGTAGACTCAGCAATGAACACTGAAGCTTTCTTT.

This clone occurred a few times. CDR3 region: CASSQGVREPGNTIYF. The CDR3 DNA sequence: TGTGCCAGCAGCCAAGGAGTGAGGGAGCCGGGAAACACCATATATTTT. The rearrangement uses TRBV3-1 (or the pseudogene TRBV3-2) and TRBJ1-3; D not certain. Trimming pared 1 base from V and 4 bases from J, leaving 14 bases between. CDR1 LGHDT and CDR2 YNNKEL come from the germline V gene (reference sequence). This CDR3 comprises 16 residues.

V is TRBV7-8 and J is TRBJ2-1; TRBD2 agrees at 8 bases. The CDR3 is 17 amino acids. Germline V lookup: CDR1 SGHVS, CDR2 FQNEAQ. V was clipped by 4 bases and J by 5 bases; unmatched bases: 13. CDR3 loop: CASSSALGRGGDNEQFF. For the CDR3, the DNA is TGTGCCAGCAGCTCCGCCCTGGGACGGGGGGGAGACAATGAGCAGTTCTTC.

In its sample, this clone was seen a few times. This rearrangement joins TRBV7-6 to TRBJ1-1; D gene unclear. Trimming pared 5 bases from V and 0 bases from J, leaving 22 bases between. Germline values: CDR1 SGHVS, CDR2 FNYEAQ. This CDR3 region has 18 residues. The CDR3 nucleotides are TGTGCCAGCAGCCTGAAGGGCAGGAGGGAAACCCTGAACACTGAAGCTTTCTTT. It translates to CASSLKGRRETLNTEAFF.

The chain employs TRBV11-2 and TRBJ2-1, with a weak D call TRBD2 (6 bases). The germline V and J ends were trimmed by 3 bases and 0 bases, with 6 bases remaining between them. The CDR3 covers 14 residues. Germline CDR1 and CDR2: SGHAT and FQNNGV. This CDR3 reads CASSLEGSYNEQFF. The CDR3 DNA reads as TGTGCCAGCAGCTTGGAGGGCTCCTACAATGAGCAGTTCTTC.

V usage is TRBV4-1 and J usage is TRBJ2-7; TRBD1 matches 8 bases. The V and J ends lost 4 bases and 4 bases, in that order; junction bases with no gene match: 6. From germline, CDR1 is MGHRA and CDR2 YSYEKL. CDR3 length equals 14 residues. CDR3 loop: CASSPLQGEYEQYF. The CDR3 DNA is TGCGCCAGCAGCCCCTTACAGGGGGAGTACGAGCAGTACTTC.

With regard to this clone: Compared with germline, one end of the junction differs, possibly owing to a read error. The chain joins TRBV7-2 to TRBJ2-1; 9 bases align to TRBD2. The CDR3 has 18 residues. The germline gives CDR1 SGHTA, CDR2 FQGNSA. The DNA of the CDR3 is TGTGCCAGCAGCTTGAGATTTGGGGCGGGAGGGCCCTATAATGAGCAGTTCTTC. Translation: CASSLRFGAGGPYNEQFF.

The chain is built from TRBV5-4 and TRBJ1-2; the D gene is possibly TRBD1 (6 bases). With 2 bases removed from V and 2 bases from J, the gap between germline ends came to 13 bases. The CDR3 sequence is 15 residues long. The germline gives CDR1 SGHNT, CDR2 YYREEE (reference sequence). CDR3 protein: CASSFGRTDNYGYTF. CDR3 DNA sequence: TGTGCCAGCAGCTTTGGTAGGACAGACAACTATGGCTACACCTTC.

The CDR3 nucleotides are TGCGCCAGCAGCTTGGCCCACCCGGGAGCCACTTACCCCTACGAGCAGTACTTC. Translated: CASSLAHPGATYPYEQYF. The rearrangement links TRBV5-1 to TRBJ2-7; weak D call: TRBD2 (6 bases). Germline CDR1 is SGHRS and CDR2 is YFSETQ. V was shortened by 0 bases and J by 2 bases, with 21 bases between the two germline ends. CDR3 size: 18 residues.

The chain combines TRBV30 with TRBJ1-1; no reliable D call. Between the trimmed V and J ends, which lost 2 bases and 5 bases, there was a span of 9 bases. The germline gives CDR1 GTSNPN, CDR2 SVGIG (reference sequence). CDR3 length: 12 residues. The CDR3 loop is CAWSYGQTEAFF. The DNA of the CDR3 is TGTGCCTGGAGTTACGGGCAAACTGAAGCTTTCTTT.

This sequence joins TRBV5-1 and TRBJ1-1, with 9 bases fitting TRBD1. The CDR3 loop spans 14 amino acids. J was trimmed by 4 bases and V by 4 bases; bases with no gene match: 5. Germline loops: CDR1 SGHRS, CDR2 YFSETQ. The CDR3 DNA reads TGCGCCAGCAGCGCCGGGACAGGGACCACTGAAGCTTTCTTT. Its translation: CASSAGTGTTEAFF.

Here the CDR3 DNA reads TGCGCCAGCAGCCAGGGACAGGGGGCGTATTCTAACTATGGCTACACCTTC. Residues: CASSQGQGAYSNYGYTF. V usage is TRBV4-1 and J usage is TRBJ1-2; 12 bases agree with TRBD1. CDR1 MGHRA and CDR2 YSYEKL come from the germline V gene. This CDR3 comprises 17 residues. Germline trimming cut 3 bases from V and 0 bases from J; bases unmatched to any gene: 5.

This chain joins TRBV10-3 and TRBJ1-1, with D maybe TRBD1 (6 bases). V was cut by 6 bases and J by 4 bases, with 15 bases left in between. This CDR3 has 14 amino acids. The germline V gene has CDR1 ENHRY and CDR2 SYGVKD. The CDR3 protein is CAIRVRQELTEAFF. Here the CDR3 DNA reads TGTGCCATCAGGGTGCGACAGGAGCTCACTGAAGCTTTCTTT.

V is TRBV19 and J is TRBJ2-2; tentatively, D is TRBD2 (5 bases). The CDR3 runs 14 residues. Trimming left V 5 bases short and J 3 bases short, with 10 bases between. Germline V lookup: CDR1 LNHDA, CDR2 SQIVND (reference sequence). CDR3 coding DNA: TGTGCCAGTAGTGGTGGCGGGTACACCGGGGAGCTGTTTTTT. It yields the protein CASSGGGYTGELFF.

V and J are TRBV28 and TRBJ1-1; D uncertain. V gave up 10 bases and J gave up 1 base, with 16 bases separating them. Germline values: CDR1 MDHEN, CDR2 SYDVKM. CDR3 size: 14 residues. The CDR3 region is CATTPGRPNTEAFF. The DNA of the CDR3 is TGTGCCACCACCCCGGGCAGACCGAACACTGAAGCTTTCTTT.

This rearrangement joins TRBV10-3 to TRBJ2-3, with TRBD1 matching 9 bases. V lost 10 bases, J lost 1 base, and 9 bases stayed unmatched. CDR1 and CDR2 (germline): ENHRY, SYGVKD. The CDR3 extends over 15 amino acids. The chain's CDR3 is CATRPRTGGTDTQYF. The CDR3 bases are TGTGCCACTCGACCTCGGACAGGGGGCACAGATACGCAGTATTTT.

On this clone itself: Its ends do not fully match the called genes, so a read error is possible. This chain uses TRBV14 with TRBJ2-5; D ambiguous. Germline CDR1 and CDR2: SGHDN and FVKESK. The length of the CDR3 is 15 residues. DNA for the CDR3: TGTGCCAGCAGCGAAGAGACTCTGGGTAGAGAGACCCAGTACTTC. It codes for CASSEETLGRETQYF.

CDR3 region: CAWSPLGDRSTEAFF. For the CDR3, the DNA is TGTGCCTGGAGTCCACTGGGGGACAGAAGCACTGAAGCTTTCTTT. The chain combines TRBV30 with TRBJ1-1, with 7 bases identical to TRBD1. Germline CDR1 GTSNPN, CDR2 SVGIG (reference sequence). The V gene end was trimmed by 2 bases and the J gene end by 4 bases; junction bases not matched to a gene: 10. This CDR3 is 15 amino acids long.

The V gene is TRBV20-1, the J gene TRBJ1-2; tentative D call: TRBD1 (6 bases). Trimming stripped 7 bases from V and 7 bases from J, with 13 bases between. Per germline, CDR1 DFQATT and CDR2 SNEGSKA (reference sequence). The CDR3 consists of 11 residues. The chain's CDR3 is CSVGAGVGYTF. As DNA, the CDR3 is TGCAGTGTGGGGGCAGGGGTTGGCTACACCTTC.

J is TRBJ2-5 and V is TRBV19; D is uncertain. The germline gives CDR1 LNHDA, CDR2 SQIVND (reference sequence). V lost 1 base and J lost 4, with 7 bases in between. The CDR3 loop spans 13 amino acids. The CDR3 nucleotides read TGTGCCAGTAGTATAGGGATGGCAGAGACCCAGTACTTC. Amino acid sequence: CASSIGMAETQYF.

This chain links TRBV3-1 (or the pseudogene TRBV3-2) with TRBJ2-1; D not certain. Trimming cost V 0 bases and J 6 bases, with 12 bases left between them. Germline V lookup: CDR1 LGHDT, CDR2 YNNKEL (reference sequence). The CDR3 totals 15 residues. CDR3 protein: CASSQERRPANEQFF. DNA of the CDR3: TGTGCCAGCAGCCAAGAGAGGAGACCCGCCAATGAGCAGTTCTTC.